These T cell receptor beta chains were read from a single sample in a study of blood T cells in healthy people across ages. TCRdb itself ran the 5' RACE reads through MiXCR, one entry per CDR3 protein. The repertoire includes 1.2 million to 1.5 million distinct CDR3 sequences, approximately 42% of them detected once, and roughly 8.2% sits in the top ten. Specimen: blood. The receptors derive from a woman younger than 30 in good health. Each CDR3 is given without its conserved first and last residue.

j_call v_call cdr3_aa
TRBJ2-5 TRBV12-3/TRBV12-4 ASSRYRDKETQY
TRBJ1-5 TRBV2 ANSFGIPDQPQH
TRBJ2-1 TRBV7-2 ASSLGSREINEQF
. TRBV3-1 ASGQADRRDIQY
TRBJ1-2 TRBV4-2 ASSQDLTGNYGYT
TRBJ2-1 TRBV6-6 ASIPRGGEYNEQF
TRBJ2-6 TRBV5-1 ASSSLISGANVLT
TRBJ2-1 TRBV20-1 SAPRTSRGGNEQF
TRBJ2-5 TRBV12-3/TRBV12-4 ASSLGSVQETQY
TRBJ1-5 TRBV7-6 ASSLRTGENQPQH
TRBJ2-7 TRBV21-1 ASSTQLAGGLYGQY
TRBJ1-4 TRBV20-1 SARTPVIEKLF
TRBJ2-3 TRBV7-3 ASSLNLAGRDTQY
TRBJ2-7 TRBV10-2 ASTRSLSYEQY
TRBJ2-3 TRBV7-9 ASSLALAGGRTDTQY
TRBJ2-1 TRBV28 ASSLNEQF
. TRBV28 ASRRLAGVYEQY
TRBJ2-5 TRBV2 ASSVRPPYGGLQETQY
TRBJ1-2 TRBV3-1 ASSQEGTGGTCT
. TRBV6-1 ATMGVGGEQY
TRBJ1-2 TRBV24-1 ATSDSGQGNYGYT
TRBJ2-2 TRBV7-2 ASSLWDRNTGELF
TRBJ1-5 TRBV29-1 SDTSGTLSNQPQH
TRBJ2-7 TRBV3-1 ASSQSFKRGARSYEQY
TRBJ2-1 TRBV20-1 SAGTSGTRSSYNEQF
TRBJ1-5 TRBV4-1 ASSQVAQINQPQH
TRBJ2-1 TRBV9 ASSVDPGGLREQF
TRBJ2-7 TRBV20-1 SARLYSAYEQY
TRBJ1-1 TRBV4-1 ASRSGIEAF
TRBJ2-3 TRBV20-1 SARSGGRADTQY
TRBJ2-2 TRBV4-1 ASSRPGGGWTGELF
TRBJ2-5 TRBV20-1 SAMVSSGGQETQY
TRBJ2-3 TRBV6-1 ASSPQWGADTQY
TRBJ2-7 TRBV15 ATRTPGFNEQY
TRBJ2-5 TRBV20-1 SATNTGQETQY
TRBJ1-1 TRBV5-1 ASSGSGNTEAF
TRBJ2-2 TRBV12-5 ASGGGGATGELF
TRBJ2-1 TRBV20-1 SAPGLNEQF
TRBJ1-1 TRBV20-1 SARAYRGPEAF
TRBJ2-1 TRBV10-3 AISGLSYNEQF
TRBJ2-5 TRBV20-1 SAELLGGGNEQY
TRBJ2-7 TRBV5-6 ASSFAPGTGPSEQY
. TRBV10-3 TISESVEYEQY
TRBJ2-3 TRBV12-3/TRBV12-4 ASSFAPPLSTDTQY
TRBJ1-1 TRBV18 ASSPNRGYRNTEAF
TRBJ1-2 TRBV21-1 ASSAPRVEGYGYT
TRBJ2-4 TRBV30 AWSKGQLAKNIQY
TRBJ2-1 TRBV28 ASSSPVRGPSYNEQF
TRBJ2-5 TRBV9 ASSAEETDQETQY
TRBJ2-3 TRBV27 ASSLMAGGPPDTQY
TRBJ2-2 TRBV5-1 ASSLEQGDYAGELF
TRBJ2-5 TRBV4-1 ASSQQAGGQETQY
TRBJ1-5 TRBV6-1 ASSSLDRGQNQPQH
TRBJ2-1 TRBV19 ASSTPAQGLSSYNEQF